A selection of T cell receptor beta chains follows, all from one sample in a study of CD8+ T cells in alopecia areata. Sequenced by immunoSEQ multiplex PCR; TCRdb stores in-frame clones only, minus some. The profile shows around 70,000 clones, 25% to 30% of them singletons. The sample in question was CD8+ T cells sorted from blood, obtained at week 4, from a patient treated with tofacitinib. These TCRs come from a human donor with alopecia areata. Both conserved end residues are part of each CDR3. Each record gives: clone size, V gene, J gene, D gene, CDR3 DNA, CDR3 protein. A D gene is named only where the DNA matches it firmly. The listing skips clone size in some rows; elsewhere it reads once, few, many or a size class.

>many|TRBV16|TRBJ2-7|.
TGTGCCAGCAGCCAATCAAGCCAAAAGGAGCAGTACTTC
CASSQSSQKEQYF
>.|TRBV29-1|TRBJ2-3|TRBD1
TGCAGCGTTGGGGACAGGGGTCCAGATACGCAGTATTTT
CSVGDRGPDTQYF
>few|TRBV29-1|TRBJ2-7|.
TGCAGCGTTGAAGATCGGGAAGGGCAGTACTTC
CSVEDREGQYF
>.|TRBV5-1|TRBJ2-1|TRBD2
TGCGCCAGCAGCTTGGGCGGGAGAGGCTACAATGAGCAGTTCTTC
CASSLGGRGYNEQFF
>.|TRBV30|TRBJ1-5|.
TGTGCCTGGAGTGTGGCAGGGACCACACCCCAGCATTTT
CAWSVAGTTPQHF
>.|TRBV5-1|TRBJ2-7|.
TGCGCCAGCAGCTTGCAGCTACAGAGGGCCAGCGACGAGCAGTACTTC
CASSLQLQRASDEQYF
>.|TRBV7-6|TRBJ1-1|.
TGTGCCAGCAGCCCGGGAATTCTAAACACTGAAGCTTTCTTT
CASSPGILNTEAFF
>few|TRBV6-6|TRBJ2-5|.
TGTGCCAGTGGGAGTAGGCCCCAAGAGACCCAGTACTTC
CASGSRPQETQYF
>.|TRBV29-1|TRBJ2-1|TRBD2
TGCAGCGCTGAAGGACTAGCGGGGTCCAATGAGCAGTTCTTC
CSAEGLAGSNEQFF
>.|TRBV13|TRBJ1-1|.
TGTGCCAGCAGCTTAGAAGACAGCGAAGCTTTCTTT
CASSLEDSEAFF
>.|TRBV6-6|TRBJ1-1|.
TGTGCCAGCAACGCAGGCCCGAACACTGAAGCTTTCTTT
CASNAGPNTEAFF
>few|TRBV14|TRBJ1-3|TRBD1
TGTGCCAGCAGCCTTACGGGACAGGGGCCAAACACCATATATTTT
CASSLTGQGPNTIYF
>few|TRBV27|TRBJ2-7|.
TGTGCCAGCAGTTTATCTACAGGGGGGGCCTACGAGCAGTACTTC
CASSLSTGGAYEQYF
>many|TRBV4-3|TRBJ1-2|.
TGCGCCAGCAGCCAAGATCCCAGGGGTATCTATGGCTACACCTTC
CASSQDPRGIYGYTF
>few|TRBV4-1|TRBJ2-7|.
TGCGCCAGCAGCCAAGAGGCCGGAAGCTACGAGCAGTACTTC
CASSQEAGSYEQYF
>few|TRBV27|TRBJ2-7|TRBD2
TGTGCCAGCTGCGGGGGAAGCTCCTACGAGCAGTACTTC
CASCGGSSYEQYF
>.|TRBV6-5|TRBJ2-3|.
TGTGCCAGCAGTTACGGCGGATTTACTAGCACAGATACGCAGTATTTT
CASSYGGFTSTDTQYF
>.|TRBV11-2|TRBJ2-2|.
TGTGCCAGCAGCTTAGGACTGGCCGGGGAGCTGTTTTTT
CASSLGLAGELFF
>few|TRBV25-1|TRBJ1-3|TRBD1
TGTGCCAGCAGTGCCTGGGACAGTAGAAACACCATATATTTT
CASSAWDSRNTIYF
>.|TRBV11-3|TRBJ2-5|TRBD1
TGTGCCAGCAGCTCGAGACAGGGCCAACAAGAGACCCAGTACTTC
CASSSRQGQQETQYF
>few|TRBV6-5|TRBJ1-5|.
TGTGCCAGCAGTTACAAAGTGGCAGAACAGCCCCAGCATTTT
CASSYKVAEQPQHF
>few|TRBV28|TRBJ2-4|.
TGTGCCAGCAGGACCCAGGGGAGCGGGACCAAAAACATTCAGTACTTC
CASRTQGSGTKNIQYF
>few|TRBV19|TRBJ2-7|.
TGTGCCAGCGCGGACAGCTACGAGCAGTACTTC
CASADSYEQYF
>many|TRBV10-2|TRBJ2-5|TRBD1
TGCGCCAGCAGCGAGACAGGGTCCCAAGAGACCCAGTACTTC
CASSETGSQETQYF
>.|TRBV9|TRBJ2-2|.
TGTGCCAGCAGCGGCGTAGGTGCCGGGGAGCTGTTTTTT
CASSGVGAGELFF
>.|TRBV27|TRBJ1-2|TRBD1
TGTGCCAGCAGTGCCACAGGGGGGCTTAACTATGGCTACACCTTC
CASSATGGLNYGYTF
>.|TRBV29-1|TRBJ2-7|TRBD2
TGCAGCGTCGGAGACGGGGGGGACTACGAGCAGTACTTC
CSVGDGGDYEQYF
>.|TRBV30|TRBJ1-2|.
TGTGCCTGGCGGGCAGCATTGGATGGCTACACCTTC
CAWRAALDGYTF
>few|TRBV29-1|TRBJ1-2|TRBD1
TGCAGCGCTGACAGGGGGGAAGTCCGCGGCTACACCTTC
CSADRGEVRGYTF
>.|TRBV29-1|TRBJ2-1|TRBD1
TGCAGCGTTGATAGTTTCGGGACAGGGAACAATGAGCAGTTCTTC
CSVDSFGTGNNEQFF
>many|TRBV7-9|TRBJ2-7|TRBD2
TGTGCCATCGGTGGACTAGTCAGCGAGCAGTACTTC
CAIGGLVSEQYF
>.|TRBV29-1|TRBJ2-1|TRBD2
TGCAGCGTTGTTAGCGGGATGGGCAATGAGCAGTTCTTC
CSVVSGMGNEQFF
>few|TRBV5-4|TRBJ2-6|.
TGTGCCAGCAGCTTCGTCCTGGGCGTCACGTTCCTGACTTTC
CASSFVLGVTFLTF
>.|TRBV15|TRBJ1-1|.
TGTGCCACCAGCAGAGGGTATCGAGATGGGACTGAAGCTTTCTTT
CATSRGYRDGTEAFF
>few|TRBV29-1|TRBJ2-1|TRBD1
TGCAGCGTAGGGACAGGGGCCTATGAGCAGTTCTTC
CSVGTGAYEQFF
>.|TRBV19|TRBJ2-1|.
TGTGCCAGCCATCAGGGCAATGAGCAGTTCTTC
CASHQGNEQFF
>.|TRBV29-1|TRBJ2-7|.
TGCAGCGTTTTAGGGCTCACAGGGCACCGCTACGAGCAGTACTTC
CSVLGLTGHRYEQYF
>.|TRBV9|TRBJ2-5|.
TGTGCCAGCCAAGGCCTGCGGGAGACCCAGTACTTC
CASQGLRETQYF
>few|TRBV30|TRBJ1-1|.
TGTGCCTGGAGTGTATCAATGAACACTGAAGCTTTCTTT
CAWSVSMNTEAFF
>few|TRBV10-2|TRBJ2-3|.
TGCGCCAGCAGTCCCAGGGGCGCGGGGCAGTATTTT
CASSPRGAGQYF
>.|TRBV29-1|TRBJ2-3|TRBD1
TGCAGCGTCAATACAGGGGATGGAACAGATACGCAGTATTTT
CSVNTGDGTDTQYF
>.|TRBV29-1|TRBJ1-2|TRBD1
TGCAGCGTTCAGTTGACGACAGGGGACTATGGCTACACCTTC
CSVQLTTGDYGYTF
>few|TRBV7-9|TRBJ2-3|.
TGTGCCAGCAGCGGGGTCACAGATACGCAGTATTTT
CASSGVTDTQYF
>.|TRBV29-1|TRBJ1-2|.
TGCAGCGTTGAAGATAGGGGCAGCTCCTATGGCTACACCTTC
CSVEDRGSSYGYTF
>.|TRBV5-1|TRBJ2-2|.
TGCGCCAGCAGCTTCAGGGGTACCGGGGAGCTGTTTTTT
CASSFRGTGELFF
>.|TRBV5-4|TRBJ2-7|.
TGTGCCAGCAGAGTCGACGAGCAGTACTTC
CASRVDEQYF